This TCR beta chain was retrieved from a study of metastatic and nonmetastatic thyroid tumors. Across the whole study: Blood and tumor or nodule tissue repertoires from malignant and benign thyroid patients were compared. General observations from the study: Versus benign nodules, malignant thyroid tumors reportedly had significantly higher TCR beta diversity, in blood and tumor.

Source study methods: Construction of a distant-metastasis classifier for papillary thyroid cancer relied on CDR3 differences across clinicopathological groups. TCRdb called clones again from the PCR reads with MiXCR. The V and J calls reflect TCRdb's pipeline rather than the authors' work. In the table there are approximately 16,000 clones, around 13% of which are singletons. The germline V and J ends were trimmed by 0 bases and 3 bases, with 3 bases remaining between them. Germline CDR1 SGHRS, CDR2 YFSETQ. The CDR3 length is 12 residues. Each patient came to thyroid surgery without any prior treatment (of any kind). With regard to this clone: Its target is unknown.

The sequenced sample consisted of tumor tissue. This sequence was found in a female donor with papillary thyroid cancer or a benign thyroid nodule (not recorded which). Some clones in this sample may be carry-over from other donors' samples. The chain joins TRBV5-1 to TRBJ1-2; D gene unclear. In DNA, the CDR3 is TGCGCCAGCAGCTTGGGGGACTATGGCTACACCTTC. Translation: CASSLGDYGYTF.